The 21 T cell receptor beta chains below were found in one sample sequenced in a study of blood T cell repertoires in COVID-19. Using immunoSEQ multiplex PCR, the repertoire was profiled, and TCRdb retains in-frame clones only, with some absent. Among roughly 300,000 clones listed, 86% were seen once. The source material was peripheral blood. These receptor sequences come from a woman aged 30 to 39 with COVID-19, enrolled during active disease.

The rearrangement joins TRBV7-2 to TRBJ2-5; D is undetermined. The CDR3 loop spans 15 amino acids. Trimming took off 1 base at V and 5 bases at J, with 14 bases between the two ends. Germline V gene sequence: CDR1 SGHTA, CDR2 FQGNSA. The CDR3 sequence is CASSLESPGRETQYF. The CDR3 region has the DNA TGTGCCAGCAGCTTAGAGAGCCCGGGTCGGGAGACCCAGTACTTC. The variable domain in full, with the rest retrieved from reference TRBV7-2 and TRBJ2-5, is GAGVSQSPSNKVTEKGKDVELRCDPISGHTALYWYRQSLGQGLEFLIYFQGNSAPDKSGLPSDRFSAERTGGSVSTLTIQRTQQEDSAVYLCASSLESPGRETQYFGPGTRLLVL.

This clone has a single count. This sequence joins TRBV3-1 (or the pseudogene TRBV3-2) and TRBJ2-7, with D maybe TRBD1 (5 bases). The V end was cut by 6 bases, the J end by 0 bases, with 9 bases between. Germline V CDR1 and CDR2: LGHDT, YNNKEL (reference sequence). The CDR3 contains 13 residues. Here the CDR3 reads CASRRQSSYEQYF. CDR3 sequence (DNA): TGTGCCAGCAGGCGACAGAGCTCCTACGAGCAGTACTTC.

The sample holds one count of this clone. DNA of the CDR3: TGTGCCAGCAATCTACAGGTCGCGAGCTCTGGAAACACCATATATTTT. Translated: CASNLQVASSGNTIYF. V and J are TRBV2 and TRBJ1-3; TRBD1 might be the D (5 bases). CDR3 length: 16 residues. V was shortened by 7 bases and J by 0 bases, with 16 bases between the two germline ends. Looked up from germline, CDR1 is SNHLY and CDR2 is FYNNEI.

This clone was found a few times. The chain employs TRBV5-1 and TRBJ1-4; no clear D gene. V was shortened by 1 base and J by 6 bases, with 4 bases between the two germline ends. This CDR3 spans 12 amino acids. Germline lookup yields CDR1 SGHRS and CDR2 YFSETQ. Here the CDR3 reads CASSLPDEKLFF. CDR3 coding DNA: TGCGCCAGCAGCTTGCCCGATGAAAAACTGTTTTTT. Looking up the rest from reference TRBV5-1 and TRBJ1-4 gives the full variable domain: KAGVTQTPRYLIKTRGQQVTLSCSPISGHRSVSWYQQTPGQGLQFLFEYFSETQRNKGNFPGRFSGRQFSNSRSEMNVSTLELGDSALYLCASSLPDEKLFFGSGTQLSVL.

CDR3 loop: CASSKEGTSGGINTGELFF. CDR3 DNA sequence: TGTGCCAGCAGCAAAGAGGGAACTAGCGGGGGGATAAACACCGGGGAGCTGTTTTTT. The rearrangement uses TRBV21-1 and TRBJ2-2; the table gives TRBD2 as D, unverified against the DNA. TRBV21-1 is tagged as a pseudogene. The CDR3 contains 19 residues.

The genes are TRBV20-1 and TRBJ2-7; TRBD1 matches 10 bases. J gave up 6 bases and V 3 bases, and 8 bases lay outside the gene matches. Germline CDR1 reads DFQATT; CDR2 reads SNEGSKA (reference sequence). The CDR3 is 14 amino acids. CDR3 sequence (DNA): TGCAGTGCTAGTCCGGGACAGGGGTCCCGCGAGCAGTACTTC. It translates to CSASPGQGSREQYF.

The V call is TRBV29-1, the J call TRBJ1-1; TRBD1 might be the D (5 bases). Looked up from germline, CDR1 is SQVTM and CDR2 is ANQGSEA. The CDR3 is made up of 13 amino acids. The V end was cut by 4 bases, the J end by 0 bases, with 9 bases between. The CDR3 is CSVGQGVNTEAFF. For the CDR3, the DNA is TGCAGCGTTGGTCAAGGGGTGAACACTGAAGCTTTCTTT.

This chain links TRBV10-1 with TRBJ2-3; maybe TRBD1 (5 bases). The ends were cut back, 6 bases at V and 2 bases at J, with 9 bases in the middle. CDR3 length equals 13 residues. Germline V gives CDR1 WNHNN, CDR2 SYGVQD (reference sequence). CDR3 in amino acids: CASRATVTDTQYF. CDR3 in DNA: TGCGCCAGCAGGGCGACAGTCACAGATACGCAGTATTTT.

This clone was picked up a small number of times. V is TRBV4-1 and J is TRBJ2-5, with D possibly matching TRBD2 (5 bases). This CDR3 is 15 amino acids long. The germline CDR1 and CDR2 sequences are MGHRA and YSYEKL. Trimming cost V 1 base and J 0 bases, with 9 bases left between them. The DNA for the CDR3 is TGCGCCAGCAGCCAAGGGACTTCGTACCAAGAGACCCAGTACTTC. Its translation: CASSQGTSYQETQYF.

This clone has just one count. The genes are TRBV5-4 and TRBJ2-5; D is possibly TRBD2 (6 bases). Germline assignment: CDR1 SGHNT and CDR2 YYREEE (reference sequence). The CDR3 spans 14 residues. V was pared by 0 bases and J by 4 bases, with 10 bases between. In DNA, the CDR3 is TGTGCCAGCAGCTTGGAGGGAGGCCGAGAGACCCAGTACTTC. Amino acids: CASSLEGGRETQYF.

The chain carries TRBV27 and TRBJ2-3; TRBD2 matches at 15 bases. With V trimmed by 6 bases and J by 2 bases, 15 bases remained unmatched. CDR1 and CDR2 from the germline V gene are MNHEY and SMNVEV (reference sequence). CDR3 size: 20 residues. CDR3 loop: CASSPEGLAGGLPHTDTQYF. The CDR3 DNA sequence: TGTGCCAGCAGCCCTGAGGGACTAGCGGGGGGTCTACCACACACAGATACGCAGTATTTT.

The chain carries TRBV11-2 and TRBJ1-6, with unresolved D. The germline V gene has CDR1 SGHAT and CDR2 FQNNGV. The V end was cut by 0 bases, the J end by 9 bases, with 6 bases between. This CDR3 is 13 amino acids long. CDR3 sequence: CASSLDTSSPLHF. The DNA of the CDR3 is TGTGCCAGCAGCTTAGATACGAGTTCACCCCTCCACTTT.

The chain combines TRBV24-1 with TRBJ2-1; TRBD2 aligns across 12 bases. Germline V CDR1 and CDR2: KGHDR, SFDVKD. The V and J ends lost 5 bases and 9 bases, in that order; junction bases with no gene match: 13. This CDR3 is 17 amino acids long. DNA for the CDR3: TGTGCCACCAGTGCTCCACCTCTAGCGGGGGGGCGTAGTGAGCAGTTCTTC. Residues: CATSAPPLAGGRSEQFF.

This sequence joins TRBV5-4 and TRBJ2-7; the match to TRBD2 covers 9 bases. Trimming removed 4 bases from V and 0 bases from J; junction bases left unmatched: 2. Germline lookup yields CDR1 SGHNT and CDR2 YYREEE (reference sequence). This CDR3 region has 14 residues. CDR3 in DNA: TGTGCCAGCAGCCCTAGCGGGGCCTCCTACGAGCAGTACTTC. This codes for CASSPSGASYEQYF. Together with reference TRBV5-4 and TRBJ2-7, the CDR3 gives the full variable domain: ETGVTQSPTHLIKTRGQQVTLRCSSQSGHNTVSWYQQALGQGPQFIFQYYREEENGRGNFPPRFSGLQFPNYSSELNVNALELDDSALYLCASSPSGASYEQYFGPGTRLTVT.

The chain uses TRBV19 and TRBJ1-1, with 9 nucleotides matching TRBD1. The CDR3 is 15 amino acids. Germline CDR1 is LNHDA and CDR2 is SQIVND (reference sequence). V gave up 3 bases and J gave up 1 base; unmatched junction bases: 3. CDR3 loop: CASSIGTGPNTEAFF. CDR3 bases: TGTGCCAGTAGTATTGGGACAGGGCCGAACACTGAAGCTTTCTTT.

The chain combines TRBV28 with TRBJ1-5; the match to TRBD1 covers 7 bases. CDR1 MDHEN and CDR2 SYDVKM come from the germline V gene. Losses at the gene ends were 6 bases for V and 3 bases for J; bases not matched to a gene: 8. The CDR3 extends over 15 amino acids. In DNA form, the CDR3 reads TGTGCCAGCAGCTCGACAGGGAAAGTCAATCAGCCCCAGCATTTT. Protein sequence: CASSSTGKVNQPQHF.

V is TRBV19 and J is TRBJ1-1; D remains ambiguous. Deletions cut 3 bases from V and 0 bases from J, with 8 bases between. Germline CDR1 LNHDA, CDR2 SQIVND (reference sequence). This CDR3 is built from 14 residues. The CDR3 region is CASSIGVLNTEAFF. The CDR3 nucleotides read TGTGCCAGTAGTATCGGGGTATTGAACACTGAAGCTTTCTTT.

This chain's CDR3 is CASSQLQGDDQPQHF. The CDR3 nucleotides read TGCGCCAGCAGCCAGCTACAGGGGGATGATCAGCCCCAGCATTTT. This chain joins TRBV4-1 and TRBJ1-5; TRBD1 matches at 8 bases. Germline CDR1 and CDR2: MGHRA and YSYEKL. The CDR3 has 15 amino acids. J gave up 5 bases and V 3 bases, and 6 bases lay outside the gene matches.

V gene TRBV5-6 combines with J gene TRBJ1-1, with D hard to call. Per the germline V gene, CDR1 is SGHDT and CDR2 is YYEEEE. The CDR3 sequence is 13 residues long. Trimming took 0 bases from V and 4 from J, leaving 7 bases between them. CDR3 residues: CASSLEFVTEAFF. Written as DNA, the CDR3 is TGTGCCAGCAGCTTGGAATTCGTCACTGAAGCTTTCTTT. Filled out from reference TRBV5-6 and TRBJ1-1, the complete variable domain reads DAGVTQSPTHLIKTRGQQVTLRCSPKSGHDTVSWYQQALGQGPQFIFQYYEEEERQRGNFPDRFSGHQFPNYSSELNVNALLLGDSALYLCASSLEFVTEAFFGQGTRLTVV.

The J gene is TRBJ2-1, the V gene TRBV3-1 (or the pseudogene TRBV3-2); maybe TRBD2 (5 bases). The ends were cut back, 0 bases at V and 4 bases at J, with 13 bases in the middle. CDR1 and CDR2 (germline): LGHDT, YNNKEL (reference sequence). The CDR3 is 16 residues long. CDR3 residues: CASSQEPEGWYNEQFF. CDR3 bases: TGTGCCAGCAGCCAAGAGCCCGAGGGTTGGTACAATGAGCAGTTCTTC.

This clone was counted only a few times. The rearrangement links TRBV5-1 to TRBJ2-7; TRBD2 might be the D (5 bases). Trimming took 2 bases from V and 4 from J, leaving 16 bases between them. This CDR3 contains 15 residues. The germline gives CDR1 SGHRS, CDR2 YFSETQ. The CDR3 sequence: CASSFEGISRYEQYF. CDR3 nucleotide sequence: TGCGCCAGCAGCTTTGAGGGAATATCGAGATACGAGCAGTACTTC.